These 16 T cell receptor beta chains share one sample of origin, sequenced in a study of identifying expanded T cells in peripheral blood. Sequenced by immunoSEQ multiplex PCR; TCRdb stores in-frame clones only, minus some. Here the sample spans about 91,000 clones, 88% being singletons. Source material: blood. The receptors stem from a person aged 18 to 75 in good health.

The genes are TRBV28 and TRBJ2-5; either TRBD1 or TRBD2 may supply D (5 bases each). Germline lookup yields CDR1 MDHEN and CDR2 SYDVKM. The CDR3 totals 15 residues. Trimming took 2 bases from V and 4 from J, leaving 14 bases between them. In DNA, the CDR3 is TGTGCCAGCAGTTTAGGTGGGACGAGTGGAGAGACCCAGTACTTC. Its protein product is CASSLGGTSGETQYF.

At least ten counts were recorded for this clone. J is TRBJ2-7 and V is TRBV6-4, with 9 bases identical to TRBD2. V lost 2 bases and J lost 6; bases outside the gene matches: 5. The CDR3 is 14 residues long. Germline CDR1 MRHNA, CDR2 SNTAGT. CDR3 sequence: CASSDDPAGGEQYF. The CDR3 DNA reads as TGTGCCAGCAGTGACGACCCAGCGGGGGGCGAGCAGTACTTC.

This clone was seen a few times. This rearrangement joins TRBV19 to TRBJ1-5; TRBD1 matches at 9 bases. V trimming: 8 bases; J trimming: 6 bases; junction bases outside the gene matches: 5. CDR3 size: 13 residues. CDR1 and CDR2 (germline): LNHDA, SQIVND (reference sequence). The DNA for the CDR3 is TGTGCCAGTTGGGACAGGGCATCTCAGCCCCAGCATTTT. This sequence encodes CASWDRASQPQHF.

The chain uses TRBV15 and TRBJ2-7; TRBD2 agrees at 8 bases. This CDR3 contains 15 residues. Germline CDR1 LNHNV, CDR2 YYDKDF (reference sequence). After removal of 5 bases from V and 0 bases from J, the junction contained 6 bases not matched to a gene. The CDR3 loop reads CATSPTSASSYEQYF. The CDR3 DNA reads TGTGCCACCAGCCCGACTAGCGCGAGCTCCTACGAGCAGTACTTC.

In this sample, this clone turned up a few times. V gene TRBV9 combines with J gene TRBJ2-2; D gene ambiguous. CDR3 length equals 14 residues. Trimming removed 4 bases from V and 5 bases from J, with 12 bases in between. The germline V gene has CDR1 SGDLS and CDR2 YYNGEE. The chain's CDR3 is CASSLGTSTGELFF. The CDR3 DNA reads TGTGCCAGCAGCCTCGGAACGTCTACCGGGGAGCTGTTTTTT.

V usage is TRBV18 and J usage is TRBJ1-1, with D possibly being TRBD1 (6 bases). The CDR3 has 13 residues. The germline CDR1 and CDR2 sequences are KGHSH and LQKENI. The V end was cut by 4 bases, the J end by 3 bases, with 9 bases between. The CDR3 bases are TGTGCCAGCTCACGACGGACAGACACTGAAGCTTTCTTT. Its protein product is CASSRRTDTEAFF.

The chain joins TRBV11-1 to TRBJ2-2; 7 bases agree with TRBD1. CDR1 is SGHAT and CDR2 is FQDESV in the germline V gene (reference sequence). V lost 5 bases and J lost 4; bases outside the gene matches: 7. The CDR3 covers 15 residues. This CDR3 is CASSERDRVTGELFF. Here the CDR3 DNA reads TGTGCCAGCAGCGAACGGGACAGAGTCACCGGGGAGCTGTTTTTT.

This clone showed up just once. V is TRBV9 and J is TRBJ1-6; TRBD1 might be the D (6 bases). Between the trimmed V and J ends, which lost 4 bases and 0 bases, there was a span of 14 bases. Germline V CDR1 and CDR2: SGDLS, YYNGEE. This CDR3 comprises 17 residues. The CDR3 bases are TGTGCCAGCAGCCCCCGACAGGAGCGCTCCTATAATTCACCCCTCCACTTT. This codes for CASSPRQERSYNSPLHF.

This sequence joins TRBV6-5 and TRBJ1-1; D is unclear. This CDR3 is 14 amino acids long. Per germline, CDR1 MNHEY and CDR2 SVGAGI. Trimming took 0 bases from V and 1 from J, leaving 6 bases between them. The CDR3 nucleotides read TGTGCCAGCAGTTACTCGAATCCGAACACTGAAGCTTTCTTT. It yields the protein CASSYSNPNTEAFF.

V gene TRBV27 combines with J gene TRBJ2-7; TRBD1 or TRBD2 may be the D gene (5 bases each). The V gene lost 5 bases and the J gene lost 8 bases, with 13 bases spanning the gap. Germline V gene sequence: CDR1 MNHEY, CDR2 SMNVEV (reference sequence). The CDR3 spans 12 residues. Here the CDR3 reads CASSQGRQKQYF. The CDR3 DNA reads TGTGCCAGCAGTCAGGGACGGCAGAAGCAGTACTTC.

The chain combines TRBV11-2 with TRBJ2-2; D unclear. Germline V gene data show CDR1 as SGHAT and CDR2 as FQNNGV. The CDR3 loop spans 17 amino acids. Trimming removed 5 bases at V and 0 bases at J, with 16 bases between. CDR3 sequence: CASSPTLDSANTGELFF. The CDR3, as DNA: TGTGCCAGCAGCCCCACCCTCGACTCAGCGAACACCGGGGAGCTGTTTTTT.

The CDR3 reads CASGLGQETQYF. CDR3 coding DNA: TGTGCCTCCGGACTAGGACAAGAGACCCAGTACTTC. V usage is TRBV6-6 and J usage is TRBJ2-5; 7 bases fit TRBD2. Per germline, CDR1 MNHNY and CDR2 SVGAGI (reference sequence). Trimming removed 11 bases from V and 2 bases from J; junction bases left unmatched: 5. The length of the CDR3 is 12 residues.

The chain's CDR3 is CASSIVSGTYEQYF. In nucleotides, the CDR3 is TGTGCCAGTAGTATTGTTTCGGGAACCTACGAGCAGTACTTC. The V and J genes are TRBV19 and TRBJ2-7; D may be TRBD2 (5 bases). Germline values: CDR1 LNHDA, CDR2 SQIVND (reference sequence). This CDR3 region has 14 residues. V dropped 3 bases and J dropped 2 bases, with 11 bases sitting between them.

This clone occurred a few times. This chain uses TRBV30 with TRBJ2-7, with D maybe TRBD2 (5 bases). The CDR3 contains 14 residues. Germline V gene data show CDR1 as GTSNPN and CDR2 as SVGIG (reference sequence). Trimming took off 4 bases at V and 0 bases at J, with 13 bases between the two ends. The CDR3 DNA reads TGTGCCTGGAAACCCCCGGGGATCTCCTACGAGCAGTACTTC. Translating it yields CAWKPPGISYEQYF. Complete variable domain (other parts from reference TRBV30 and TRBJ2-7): SQTIHQWPATLVQPVGSPLSLECTVEGTSNPNLYWYRQAAGRGLQLLFYSVGIGQISSEVPQNLSASRPQDRQFILSSKKLLLSDSGFYLCAWKPPGISYEQYFGPGTRLTVT.

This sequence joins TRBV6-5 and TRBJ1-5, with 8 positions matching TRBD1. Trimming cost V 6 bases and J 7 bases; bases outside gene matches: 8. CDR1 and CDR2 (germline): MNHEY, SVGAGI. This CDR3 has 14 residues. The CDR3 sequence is CASSENRGWQPQHF. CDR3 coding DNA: TGTGCCAGCAGCGAGAACAGGGGGTGGCAGCCCCAGCATTTT.

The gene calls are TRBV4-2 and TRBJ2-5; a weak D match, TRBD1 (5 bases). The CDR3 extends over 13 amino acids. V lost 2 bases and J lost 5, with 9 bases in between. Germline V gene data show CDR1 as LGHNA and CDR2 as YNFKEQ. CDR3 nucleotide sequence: TGTGCCAGCAGCCAACAGGGTTCCGAGACCCAGTACTTC. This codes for CASSQQGSETQYF.